This T cell receptor beta chain was identified during a study of blood T cell repertoires in COVID-19. For the study at large: COVID-19 samples collected from the United States, Italy and Spain covered acute and convalescent phases.

This CDR3 is 14 amino acids long. CDR1 and CDR2 (germline): SGHTA, FQGTGA. Trimming removed 2 bases at V and 5 bases at J, with 10 bases between. Seattle's cohort entered during active infection and was followed longitudinally. Profiling relied on immunoSEQ multiplex PCR, and the TCRdb table lists in-frame clones only, not all of them. The sample contains roughly 200,000 clones, roughly nine tenths of which appear only once. J is TRBJ2-1 and V is TRBV7-3; D is possibly TRBD2 (5 bases). The source material was peripheral blood. This sequence was found in a woman in her fifties or sixties with COVID-19, enrolled during active disease. For the CDR3, the DNA is TGTGCCAGCAGCTTATTCGGAGGAGACAATGAGCAGTTCTTC. Translating gives CASSLFGGDNEQFF.